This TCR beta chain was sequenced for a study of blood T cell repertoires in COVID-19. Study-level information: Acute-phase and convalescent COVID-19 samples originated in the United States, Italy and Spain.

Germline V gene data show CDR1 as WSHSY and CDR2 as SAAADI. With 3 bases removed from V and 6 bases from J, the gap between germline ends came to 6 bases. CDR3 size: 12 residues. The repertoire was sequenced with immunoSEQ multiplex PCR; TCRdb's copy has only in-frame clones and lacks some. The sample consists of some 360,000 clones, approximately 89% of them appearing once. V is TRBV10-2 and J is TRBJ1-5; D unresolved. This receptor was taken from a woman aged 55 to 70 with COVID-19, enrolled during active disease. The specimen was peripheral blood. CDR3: CASSESPQPQHF. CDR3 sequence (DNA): TGCGCCAGCAGTGAATCTCCTCAGCCCCAGCATTTT.